This T cell receptor beta chain came from a study of blood T cell repertoires in COVID-19. Sequencing used immunoSEQ multiplex PCR; TCRdb keeps in-frame clones, though not all of them. Of 200,000 to 300,000 clones in the sample, roughly 91% were seen once. The study drew participants aged about 18 to 90 years from some 24 US areas. The V end was cut by 6 bases, the J end by 0 bases, with 8 bases between. Germline CDR1 is GTSNPN and CDR2 is SVGIG (reference sequence). This CDR3 is 12 amino acids long. The TCR sequence derives from a woman aged 25 to 39 who had recovered from COVID-19. The chain has TRBV30 and TRBJ2-5; no firm D call. Sequenced material: PBMCs or T cells enriched from blood (not recorded which). CDR3 residues: CACIRYQETQYF. CDR3 nucleotide sequence: TGTGCCTGCATCAGGTACCAAGAGACCCAGTACTTC. The full variable domain, in which reference TRBV30 and TRBJ2-5 provide the parts outside the CDR3, is SQTIHQWPATLVQPVGSPLSLECTVEGTSNPNLYWYRQAAGRGLQLLFYSVGIGQISSEVPQNLSASRPQDRQFILSSKKLLLSDSGFYLCACIRYQETQYFGPGTRLLVL.